Listed here are 5 T cell receptor beta chains from one sample, sequenced in a study of blood T cell repertoires in COVID-19. Assay used: immunoSEQ multiplex PCR; TCRdb lists only in-frame clones, some missing. Among 210,000 or so clones listed, 80% to 90% were seen once. The specimen sequenced was peripheral blood. All receptors derive from a man in his forties or fifties with acute or convalescent COVID-19.

The V call is TRBV6-6, the J call TRBJ1-5; D is possibly TRBD1 (5 bases). The CDR3 totals 16 residues. With 3 bases removed from V and 2 bases from J, the gap between germline ends came to 14 bases. CDR1 and CDR2 (germline): MNHNY, SVGAGI (reference sequence). Here the CDR3 reads CASSYSQGGGNQPQHF. DNA of the CDR3: TGTGCCAGCAGTTATTCCCAGGGAGGCGGCAATCAGCCCCAGCATTTT.

The rearrangement joins TRBV7-3 to TRBJ1-6; maybe TRBD1 (6 bases). V was cut by 4 bases and J by 6 bases, with 13 bases left in between. The V gene's germline CDR1 is SGHTA and CDR2 FQGTGA. CDR3 length: 15 amino acids. CDR3 DNA sequence: TGTGCCAGCAGCTCCTCCGGACAGATTAATTCACCCCTCCACTTT. It codes for CASSSSGQINSPLHF.

The chain uses TRBV4-2 and TRBJ1-1; D gene ambiguous. The CDR3 runs to 14 residues. The V gene lost 2 bases and the J gene lost 6 bases, with 13 bases spanning the gap. Germline CDR1 and CDR2: LGHNA and YNFKEQ. CDR3 bases: TGTGCCAGCAGCCAACTAGCCTCAGGTTCTGAAGCTTTCTTT. This encodes CASSQLASGSEAFF.

The chain carries TRBV11-2 and TRBJ2-1, with 13 bases matching TRBD2. CDR1 and CDR2 from the germline V gene are SGHAT and FQNNGV. With V trimmed by 4 bases and J by 8 bases, 11 bases remained unmatched. The CDR3 sequence is 17 residues long. The CDR3 region has the DNA TGTGCCAGCAGCTCTTGGACTAGCGGGGGAGGCTCGGATGAGCAGTTCTTC. It codes for CASSSWTSGGGSDEQFF. Full variable domain (missing parts from reference TRBV11-2 and TRBJ2-1): EAGVAQSPRYKIIEKRQSVAFWCNPISGHATLYWYQQILGQGPKLLIQFQNNGVVDDSQLPKDRFSAERLKGVDSTLKIQPAKLEDSAVYLCASSSWTSGGGSDEQFFGPGTRLTVL.

This clone was seen only once. The CDR3 region has the DNA TGTGCCAGCAGCCCCGGAGAGTTAAGGACCCAGCATTTT. Protein sequence: CASSPGELRTQHF. This chain uses TRBV5-8 with TRBJ1-5; D is undetermined. Trimming removed 4 bases from V and 11 bases from J, with 16 bases in between. This CDR3 contains 13 residues. Germline lookup yields CDR1 SGHTS and CDR2 YDEGEE.